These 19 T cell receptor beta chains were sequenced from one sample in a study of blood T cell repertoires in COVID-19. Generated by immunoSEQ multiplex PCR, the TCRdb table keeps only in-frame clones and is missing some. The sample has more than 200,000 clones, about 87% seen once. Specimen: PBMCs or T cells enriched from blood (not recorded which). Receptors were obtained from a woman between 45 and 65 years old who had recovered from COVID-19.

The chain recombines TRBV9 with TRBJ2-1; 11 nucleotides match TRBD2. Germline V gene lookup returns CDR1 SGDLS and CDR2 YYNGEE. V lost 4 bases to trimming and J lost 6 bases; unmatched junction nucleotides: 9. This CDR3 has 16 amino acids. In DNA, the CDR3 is TGTGCCAGCAGCCAGACGGGTAGCGGGAGGGCCAATGAGCAGTTCTTC. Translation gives CASSQTGSGRANEQFF.

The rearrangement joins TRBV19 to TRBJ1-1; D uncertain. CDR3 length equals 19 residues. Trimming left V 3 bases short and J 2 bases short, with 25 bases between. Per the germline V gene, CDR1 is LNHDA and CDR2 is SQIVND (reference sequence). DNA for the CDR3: TGTGCCAGTAGTATCGGCTGGTCGTGGCGGAACTCCGAAAACACTGAAGCTTTCTTT. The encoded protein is CASSIGWSWRNSENTEAFF.

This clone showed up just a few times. The CDR3 loop reads CATSASGSGSYNEQFF. The CDR3 nucleotides are TGTGCCACCAGTGCTAGCGGGAGTGGGTCCTACAATGAGCAGTTCTTC. The rearrangement links TRBV24-1 to TRBJ2-1; TRBD2 aligns across 10 bases. Germline CDR1 reads KGHDR; CDR2 reads SFDVKD. After removal of 5 bases from V and 1 base from J, the junction contained 4 bases not matched to a gene. CDR3 length: 16 residues.

In nucleotides, the CDR3 is TGCGCCAGCAGCCCCCTACTAGCGGTAATCACAGATACGCAGTATTTT. Amino acid sequence: CASSPLLAVITDTQYF. The chain joins TRBV4-1 to TRBJ2-3; 8 nucleotides align to TRBD2. The germline CDR1 and CDR2 sequences are MGHRA and YSYEKL. Unmatched junction bases numbered 8, after V lost 4 bases and J lost 2 bases. This CDR3 is built from 16 residues.

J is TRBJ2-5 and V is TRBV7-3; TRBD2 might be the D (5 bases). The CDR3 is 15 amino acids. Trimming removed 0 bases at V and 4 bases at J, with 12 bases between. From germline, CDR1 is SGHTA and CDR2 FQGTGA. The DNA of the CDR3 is TGTGCCAGCAGCTTAACCCCGGGATTAGGAGAGACCCAGTACTTC. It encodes CASSLTPGLGETQYF. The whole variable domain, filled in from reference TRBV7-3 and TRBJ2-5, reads GAGVSQTPSNKVTEKGKYVELRCDPISGHTALYWYRQSLGQGPEFLIYFQGTGAADDSGLPNDRFFAVRPEGSVSTLKIQRTERGDSAVYLCASSLTPGLGETQYFGPGTRLLVL.

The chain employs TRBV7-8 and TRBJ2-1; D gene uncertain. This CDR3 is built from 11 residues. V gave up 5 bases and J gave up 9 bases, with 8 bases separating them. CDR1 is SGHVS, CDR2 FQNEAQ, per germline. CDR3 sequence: CASSRAGEQFF. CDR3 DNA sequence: TGTGCCAGCAGCAGAGCCGGTGAGCAGTTCTTC.

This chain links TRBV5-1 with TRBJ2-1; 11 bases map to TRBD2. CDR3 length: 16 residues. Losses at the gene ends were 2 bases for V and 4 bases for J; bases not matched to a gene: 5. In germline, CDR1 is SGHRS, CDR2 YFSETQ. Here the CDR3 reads CASSLLAGVLYNEQFF. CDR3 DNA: TGCGCCAGCAGCTTACTAGCGGGAGTCTTATACAATGAGCAGTTCTTC. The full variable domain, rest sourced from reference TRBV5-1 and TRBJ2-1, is KAGVTQTPRYLIKTRGQQVTLSCSPISGHRSVSWYQQTPGQGLQFLFEYFSETQRNKGNFPGRFSGRQFSNSRSEMNVSTLELGDSALYLCASSLLAGVLYNEQFFGPGTRLTVL.

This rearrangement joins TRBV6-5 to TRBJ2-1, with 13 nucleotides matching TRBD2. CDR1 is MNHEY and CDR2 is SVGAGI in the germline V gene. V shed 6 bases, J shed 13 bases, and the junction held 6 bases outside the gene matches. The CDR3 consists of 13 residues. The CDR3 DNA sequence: TGTGCCAGCAGACTAGCGGGGGGGCGCACACAGTTCTTC. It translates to CASRLAGGRTQFF.

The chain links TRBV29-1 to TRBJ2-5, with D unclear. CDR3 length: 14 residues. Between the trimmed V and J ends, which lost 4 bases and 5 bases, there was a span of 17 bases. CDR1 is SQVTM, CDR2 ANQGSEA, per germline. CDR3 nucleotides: TGCAGCGTTGTTCGCTATCAGGAAGAGGAGACCCAGTACTTC. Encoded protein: CSVVRYQEEETQYF.

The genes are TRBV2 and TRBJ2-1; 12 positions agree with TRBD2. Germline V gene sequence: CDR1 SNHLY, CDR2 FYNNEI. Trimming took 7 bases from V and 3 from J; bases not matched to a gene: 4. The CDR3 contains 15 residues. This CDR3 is CASTSGRANYNEQFF. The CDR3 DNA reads TGTGCCAGCACTAGCGGGAGGGCCAACTACAATGAGCAGTTCTTC.

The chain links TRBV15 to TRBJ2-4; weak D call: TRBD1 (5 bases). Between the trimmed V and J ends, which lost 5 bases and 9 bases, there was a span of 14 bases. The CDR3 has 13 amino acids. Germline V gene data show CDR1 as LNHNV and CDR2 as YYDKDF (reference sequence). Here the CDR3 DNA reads TGTGCCACCAGCGTTAAGCAGGGTCTCATTCAGTACTTC. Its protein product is CATSVKQGLIQYF.

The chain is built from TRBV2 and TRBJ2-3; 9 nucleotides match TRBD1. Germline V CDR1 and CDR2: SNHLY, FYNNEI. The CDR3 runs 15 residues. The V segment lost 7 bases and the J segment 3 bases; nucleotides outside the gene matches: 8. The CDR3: CASTFDRGRTDTQYF. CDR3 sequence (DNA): TGTGCCAGCACATTCGACAGGGGGAGGACAGATACGCAGTATTTT.

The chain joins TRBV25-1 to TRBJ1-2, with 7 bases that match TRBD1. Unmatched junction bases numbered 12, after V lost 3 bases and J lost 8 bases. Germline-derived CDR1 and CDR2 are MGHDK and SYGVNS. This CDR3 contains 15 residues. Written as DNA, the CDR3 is TGTGCCAGCAGTGATTCATACAGGGGACGGAACGGCTACACCTTC. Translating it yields CASSDSYRGRNGYTF.

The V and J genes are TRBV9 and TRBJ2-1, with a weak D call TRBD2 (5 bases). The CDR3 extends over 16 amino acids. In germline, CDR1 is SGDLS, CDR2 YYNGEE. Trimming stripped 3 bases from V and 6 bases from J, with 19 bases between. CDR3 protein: CASSDKEAPRRNEQFF. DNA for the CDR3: TGTGCCAGCAGCGACAAGGAGGCCCCACGGCGCAATGAGCAGTTCTTC.

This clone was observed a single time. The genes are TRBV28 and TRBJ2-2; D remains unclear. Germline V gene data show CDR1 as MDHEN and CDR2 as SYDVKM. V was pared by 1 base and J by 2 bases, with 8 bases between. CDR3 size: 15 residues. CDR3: CASSLSPYNTGELFF. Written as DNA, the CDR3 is TGTGCCAGCAGTTTATCCCCCTACAACACCGGGGAGCTGTTTTTT.

CDR3 nucleotide sequence: TGTGCCAGCAGCCTCACTCGGACCGGGGAGCTGTTTTTT. Translated: CASSLTRTGELFF. The chain is built from TRBV3-1 (or the pseudogene TRBV3-2) and TRBJ2-2; D gene ambiguous. V was pared by 4 bases and J by 5 bases, with 8 bases between. This CDR3 is 13 amino acids long. Germline V CDR1 and CDR2: LGHDT, YNNKEL (reference sequence).

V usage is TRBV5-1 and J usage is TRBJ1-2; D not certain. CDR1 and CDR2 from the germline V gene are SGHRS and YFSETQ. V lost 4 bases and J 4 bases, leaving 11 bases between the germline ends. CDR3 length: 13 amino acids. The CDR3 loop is CASSVDSGYGYTF. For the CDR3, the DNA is TGCGCCAGCAGCGTGGACTCGGGCTATGGCTACACCTTC.

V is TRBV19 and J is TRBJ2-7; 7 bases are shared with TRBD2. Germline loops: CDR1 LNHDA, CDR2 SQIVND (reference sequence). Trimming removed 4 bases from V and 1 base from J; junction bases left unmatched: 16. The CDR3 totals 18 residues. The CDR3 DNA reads TGTGCCAGTAGTACAGCATATTGGCGCGGGAGTATATCCTACGAGCAGTACTTC. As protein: CASSTAYWRGSISYEQYF.

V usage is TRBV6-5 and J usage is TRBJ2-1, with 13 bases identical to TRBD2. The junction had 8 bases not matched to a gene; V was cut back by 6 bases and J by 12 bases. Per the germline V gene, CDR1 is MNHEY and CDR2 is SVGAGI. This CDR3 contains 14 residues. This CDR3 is CASSSGLAGVRQFF. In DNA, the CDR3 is TGTGCCAGCAGCTCTGGACTAGCGGGAGTAAGGCAGTTCTTC.